These 26 T cell receptor beta chains were all obtained from the same sample, sequenced in a study of CD8 T cell repertoires and HIV-1 epitope variants. Their cognate antigens are unknown. Measured with immunoSEQ multiplex PCR; TCRdb has only the in-frame clones, and not every one. The sample includes several thousand clones, approximately 60% of them seen just once. Sequenced material: cultured CD8+ T cells derived from PBMCs. Source of these receptors: a male donor with HIV.

The J gene is TRBJ1-6, the V gene TRBV4-3; 7 positions agree with TRBD1. With 0 bases clipped from V and 9 bases from J, the junction kept 5 bases outside the gene matches. In germline, CDR1 is LGHNA, CDR2 YSLEER. The CDR3 totals 15 residues. As DNA, the CDR3 is TGCGCCAGCAGCCAAGATCGGGCAGGGGGTTCACCCCTCCACTTT. Amino acid sequence: CASSQDRAGGSPLHF.

This clone has just a few counts. The gene calls are TRBV10-1 and TRBJ2-7; the match to TRBD2 covers 7 bases. The CDR3 is 13 amino acids. V shed 4 bases and J 4 bases; nucleotides not matched to a gene: 4. CDR1 is WNHNN, CDR2 SYGVQD, per germline (reference sequence). CDR3 sequence reads: CASSGDYFYEQYF. Here the CDR3 DNA reads TGCGCCAGCAGTGGGGACTATTTTTACGAGCAGTACTTC.

The chain has TRBV27 and TRBJ2-2; TRBD2 matches 7 bases. Per germline, CDR1 MNHEY and CDR2 SMNVEV (reference sequence). The CDR3 is made up of 16 amino acids. With V trimmed by 0 bases and J by 6 bases, 7 bases remained unmatched. The DNA for the CDR3 is TGTGCCAGCAGTTTATCCGGCGGGAGAGCTTCCGGGGAGCTGTTTTTT. This gives the protein CASSLSGGRASGELFF.

This clone is classed as medium-sized (0.01 to 0.1%). The genes are TRBV2 and TRBJ2-2; a possible D gene is TRBD2 (6 bases). The CDR3 length is 14 residues. V dropped 6 bases and J dropped 9 bases, with 17 bases sitting between them. CDR1 is SNHLY, CDR2 FYNNEI, per germline. The CDR3: CASSTGTGSWELFF. The CDR3 nucleotides are TGTGCCAGCAGCACCGGGACTGGCTCCTGGGAGCTGTTTTTT.

This clone was seen a handful of times. At one boundary the junction diverges from the germline segment, which might be a read error. The V call is TRBV4-1, the J call TRBJ2-1, with D possibly being TRBD2 (5 bases). Germline CDR1 reads MGHRA; CDR2 reads YSYEKL. This CDR3 spans 12 amino acids. Written as DNA, the CDR3 is TGCGCCAGCAGCCAAGATGGCCGGGATTCGCTCTTC. It is translated as CASSQDGRDSLF.

This clone was found a few times. V and J are TRBV27 and TRBJ1-4; possibly TRBD1 for D (6 bases). The CDR3 runs 15 residues. Germline CDR1 and CDR2: MNHEY and SMNVEV (reference sequence). V was shortened by 1 base and J by 8 bases, with 14 bases between the two germline ends. In DNA form, the CDR3 reads TGTGCCAGCAGTTTATTTTCAGGGGTCGGCGAAAAACTGTTTTTT. Residues: CASSLFSGVGEKLFF.

A note on this clone: The junction does not match germline at one end; this may be a read error. The rearrangement joins TRBV5-5 to TRBJ2-3; D gene unclear. The V gene's germline CDR1 is SGHKS and CDR2 YYEKEE (reference sequence). This CDR3 spans 16 amino acids. The CDR3 coding sequence is TGCGCCAGCAGCCAAGACCGGCCCAGTAGGGCGGATACGCAGTATTTT. This encodes CASSQDRPSRADTQYF.

The V call is TRBV7-9, the J call TRBJ2-3, with D possibly being TRBD1 or TRBD2 (5 bases each). Looked up from germline, CDR1 is SEHNR and CDR2 is FQNEAQ (reference sequence). The CDR3 consists of 14 residues. V dropped 5 bases and J dropped 2 bases, with 11 bases sitting between them. The CDR3: CASSRDGTTDTQYF. The DNA of the CDR3 is TGTGCCAGCAGCAGGGACGGAACCACAGATACGCAGTATTTT.

This clone was recorded only once. The chain carries TRBV27 and TRBJ1-5; 9 bases are a match to TRBD1. From germline, CDR1 is MNHEY and CDR2 SMNVEV (reference sequence). This CDR3 comprises 18 residues. V shed 5 bases, J shed 3 bases, and the junction held 14 bases outside the gene matches. This CDR3 reads CASSATWTGVWFNQPQHF. CDR3 DNA sequence: TGTGCCAGCAGTGCAACCTGGACAGGGGTGTGGTTCAATCAGCCCCAGCATTTT.

This chain's CDR3 is CASSLDGASEQFF. CDR3 nucleotides: TGTGCCAGCAGCTTAGACGGTGCCAGTGAGCAGTTCTTC. The rearrangement uses TRBV11-3 and TRBJ2-1; no reliable D call. V was cut by 0 bases and J by 9 bases, with 9 bases left in between. Germline V gene data show CDR1 as SGHNT and CDR2 as YENEEA. The CDR3 has 13 amino acids. Combining the CDR3 with reference TRBV11-3 and TRBJ2-1 gives the whole variable domain EAGVVQSPRYKIIEKKQPVAFWCNPISGHNTLYWYLQNLGQGPELLIRYENEEAVDDSQLPKDRFSAERLKGVDSTLKIQPAELGDSAVYLCASSLDGASEQFFGPGTRLTVL.

This clone was found once. The chain combines TRBV2 with TRBJ2-5, with 13 bases aligning to TRBD2. CDR3 length: 15 residues. J was trimmed by 5 bases and V by 3 bases; bases with no gene match: 3. Germline values: CDR1 SNHLY, CDR2 FYNNEI. The CDR3 protein is CASSEGLAGYETQYF. The CDR3 DNA reads as TGTGCCAGCAGTGAGGGACTAGCGGGATATGAGACCCAGTACTTC.

The sample holds a few counts of this clone. V and J are TRBV10-1 and TRBJ1-1; D not resolved. The V end lost 3 bases, the J end lost 0 bases, and 8 bases lay between the germline ends. The CDR3 has 14 residues. The germline CDR1 and CDR2 sequences are WNHNN and SYGVQD (reference sequence). The CDR3 nucleotides read TGCGCCAGCAGTGACGGCAGCTTGAACACTGAAGCTTTCTTT. As protein: CASSDGSLNTEAFF.

This chain joins TRBV5-8 and TRBJ1-6; D is perhaps TRBD1 (5 bases). Per germline, CDR1 SGHTS and CDR2 YDEGEE. The V end lost 4 bases, the J end lost 6 bases, and 14 bases lay between the germline ends. The CDR3 covers 15 residues. The CDR3 nucleotides are TGTGCCAGCAGCCCATGGGGGGGACTTAATTCACCCCTCCACTTT. Protein: CASSPWGGLNSPLHF.

This chain links TRBV27 with TRBJ2-7, with 8 positions matching TRBD2. The V gene end was trimmed by 6 bases and the J gene end by 5 bases; junction bases not matched to a gene: 12. This CDR3 is built from 15 residues. Looked up from germline, CDR1 is MNHEY and CDR2 is SMNVEV (reference sequence). CDR3 nucleotide sequence: TGTGCCAGCAGCACTAGAAGCGGGAGTCGGGACGAGCAGTACTTC. Its protein product is CASSTRSGSRDEQYF.

The table lists this clone with a few counts. The chain has TRBV19 and TRBJ1-1, with D uncertain. The germline gives CDR1 LNHDA, CDR2 SQIVND (reference sequence). The germline V and J ends were trimmed by 4 bases and 4 bases, with 16 bases remaining between them. This CDR3 contains 15 residues. The CDR3 loop is CASSTRVGRLTEAFF. The DNA of the CDR3 is TGTGCCAGTAGTACCCGAGTGGGGAGGCTCACTGAAGCTTTCTTT.

The chain carries TRBV7-8 and TRBJ2-7; tentatively, D is TRBD1 (6 bases). This CDR3 contains 14 residues. V was cut by 5 bases and J by 0 bases, with 11 bases left in between. CDR1 is SGHVS and CDR2 is FQNEAQ in the germline V gene. CDR3 sequence reads: CASSQQGGSYEQYF. CDR3 in DNA: TGTGCCAGCAGCCAACAGGGTGGCTCCTACGAGCAGTACTTC.

V is TRBV5-1 and J is TRBJ2-3; 7 bases match TRBD1. CDR1 is SGHRS, CDR2 YFSETQ, per germline. Losses at the gene ends were 4 bases for V and 4 bases for J; bases not matched to a gene: 12. The CDR3 covers 16 residues. The CDR3 here is CASSRGTAIGADTQYF. CDR3 DNA: TGCGCCAGCAGCAGGGGGACAGCTATCGGGGCAGATACGCAGTATTTT.

The count of this clone is one. The rearrangement joins TRBV28 to TRBJ2-1; TRBD2 might be the D (5 bases). The CDR3 is 13 residues long. From germline, CDR1 is MDHEN and CDR2 SYDVKM. Trimming stripped 3 bases from V and 3 bases from J, with 6 bases between. CDR3 residues: CASSLAGYNEQFF. The CDR3, as DNA: TGTGCCAGCAGTTTGGCGGGCTACAATGAGCAGTTCTTC.

The genes are TRBV30 and TRBJ2-1; a weak D match, TRBD1 (6 bases). The V end lost 0 bases, the J end lost 7 bases, and 16 bases lay between the germline ends. This CDR3 comprises 15 residues. The V gene's germline CDR1 is GTSNPN and CDR2 SVGIG (reference sequence). This CDR3 is CAWSVATRDINEQFF. The CDR3 DNA reads as TGTGCCTGGAGTGTAGCGACAAGGGACATTAATGAGCAGTTCTTC. Based on the CDR3 plus reference TRBV30 and TRBJ2-1, the full variable domain is SQTIHQWPATLVQPVGSPLSLECTVEGTSNPNLYWYRQAAGRGLQLLFYSVGIGQISSEVPQNLSASRPQDRQFILSSKKLLLSDSGFYLCAWSVATRDINEQFFGPGTRLTVL.

The genes are TRBV18 and TRBJ2-5; D not certain. V lost 0 bases, J lost 4 bases, and 9 bases lay in between. This CDR3 spans 14 amino acids. Germline values: CDR1 KGHSH, CDR2 LQKENI. The CDR3 DNA reads TGTGCCAGCTCACCACCGGGTGCCCTAGAGACCCAGTACTTC. Protein sequence: CASSPPGALETQYF.

The rearrangement uses TRBV27 and TRBJ2-3; unclear D gene. Per the germline V gene, CDR1 is MNHEY and CDR2 is SMNVEV (reference sequence). CDR3 length: 14 amino acids. Trimming took off 5 bases at V and 4 bases at J, with 13 bases between the two ends. The CDR3 protein is CASSAPPKADTQYF. The CDR3 DNA sequence: TGTGCCAGCAGTGCCCCCCCGAAGGCAGATACGCAGTATTTT.

This clone has more than one count but fewer than ten. This chain links TRBV4-1 with TRBJ2-7; D remains unclear. Germline CDR1 MGHRA, CDR2 YSYEKL. This CDR3 comprises 8 residues. The CDR3 loop is CASSQESV. CDR3 nucleotide sequence: TGCGCCAGCAGCCAAGAGTCGGTC.

The table lists this clone with a count of one. The rearrangement uses TRBV4-3 and TRBJ2-5; tentatively, D is TRBD2 (5 bases). The ends were cut back, 4 bases at V and 5 bases at J, with 14 bases in the middle. The CDR3 has 14 amino acids. The germline V gene has CDR1 LGHNA and CDR2 YSLEER. As DNA, the CDR3 is TGCGCCAGCAGCCTGGATCCGAGGGCGGAGACCCAGTACTTC. Its translation is CASSLDPRAETQYF.

The CDR3 coding sequence is TGTGCCAGCAGCGACGCCGGGACTAATGGGGAGACCCAGTACTTC. Residues: CASSDAGTNGETQYF. The genes are TRBV5-4 and TRBJ2-5; TRBD2 aligns across 7 bases. The CDR3 is 15 residues long. The V and J ends lost 4 bases and 5 bases, in that order; junction bases with no gene match: 11. Germline values: CDR1 SGHNT, CDR2 YYREEE (reference sequence).

DNA for the CDR3: TGCGCCAGCAGCCTCCCTGGGTGGGGGGAATCAGATACGCAGTATTTT. Translation gives CASSLPGWGESDTQYF. The rearrangement joins TRBV4-1 to TRBJ2-3; tentative D call: TRBD2 (6 bases). Germline V gene sequence: CDR1 MGHRA, CDR2 YSYEKL. The V gene lost 4 bases and the J gene lost 4 bases, with 18 bases spanning the gap. CDR3 length: 16 residues.

This clone has only a few counts. The genes are TRBV7-6 and TRBJ1-2; tentative D call: TRBD1 (5 bases). The CDR3 sequence is 13 residues long. In germline, CDR1 is SGHVS, CDR2 FNYEAQ. The V end was cut by 3 bases, the J end by 4 bases, with 9 bases between. CDR3 nucleotide sequence: TGTGCCAGCAGCTTGGGGGAGGGCTATGGCTACACCTTC. Protein: CASSLGEGYGYTF.